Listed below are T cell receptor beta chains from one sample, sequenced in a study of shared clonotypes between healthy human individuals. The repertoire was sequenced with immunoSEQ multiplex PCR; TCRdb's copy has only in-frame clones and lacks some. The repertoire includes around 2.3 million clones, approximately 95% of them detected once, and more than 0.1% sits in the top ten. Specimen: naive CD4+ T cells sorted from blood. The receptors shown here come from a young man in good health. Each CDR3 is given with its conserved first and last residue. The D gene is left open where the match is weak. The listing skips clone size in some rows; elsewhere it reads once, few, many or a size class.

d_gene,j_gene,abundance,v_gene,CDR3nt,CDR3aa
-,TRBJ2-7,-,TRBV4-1,TGCGCCAGCAGCCATGGACAGACCTACGAGCAGTACTTC,CASSHGQTYEQYF
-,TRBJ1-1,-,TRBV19,TGTGCCAGTCGACAGTCCGCTCGTGAAGCTTTCTTT,CASRQSAREAFF
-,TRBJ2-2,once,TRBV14,TGTGCCAGCAGCCGGGACGGGATTACCGGTGAGCTGTTTTTT,CASSRDGITGELFF
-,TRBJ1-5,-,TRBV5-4,TGTGCCAGCAGCTTGGGAGGGACGAGGGAGCCCCAGCATTTT,CASSLGGTREPQHF
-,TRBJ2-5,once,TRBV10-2,TGCGCCAGCAGGGGGACATTCACGGGGACCCAGTACTTC,CASRGTFTGTQYF
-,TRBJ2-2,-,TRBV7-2,TGTGCCAGCAGCTTAGAGGGCAGGCCGGGGGAGCTGTTTTTT,CASSLEGRPGELFF
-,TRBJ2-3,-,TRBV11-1,TGTGCCAGCAGCCGTGGGGGGGGCTCGGATACGCAGTATTTT,CASSRGGGSDTQYF
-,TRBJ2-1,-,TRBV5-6,TGTGCCAGCAGCGGGTTGTCGGACCGAATTGTCAATGAGCAGTTCTTC,CASSGLSDRIVNEQFF
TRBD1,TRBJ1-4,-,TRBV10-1,TGCGCCAGCATGCCAGGGGGCTTAATCTTAGGTGAAAAACTGTTTTTT,CASMPGGLILGEKLFF
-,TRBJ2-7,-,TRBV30,TGTGCCTGGAGTGTACTAGGAGGGGACGGGCAGTACTTC,CAWSVLGGDGQYF
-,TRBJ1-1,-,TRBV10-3,TGTGCCATCAGTGAGCTAATGAACACTGAAGCTTTCTTT,CAISELMNTEAFF
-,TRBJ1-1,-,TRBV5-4,TGTGCCAGCAGCACTGTGCTTCTGAACACTGAAGCTTTCTTT,CASSTVLLNTEAFF
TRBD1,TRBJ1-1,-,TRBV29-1,TGCAGCGTTGCCGAGACAGGGGGCGGGACTGAAGCTTTCTTT,CSVAETGGGTEAFF
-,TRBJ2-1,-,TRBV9,TGTGCCAGCAGTGACCTCCTGGGGCTGGGTTCCTACAATGAGCAGTTCTTC,CASSDLLGLGSYNEQFF
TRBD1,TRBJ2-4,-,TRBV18,TGTGCCAGCTCACCAGACAGGGGTAGCAACATTCAGTACTTC,CASSPDRGSNIQYF
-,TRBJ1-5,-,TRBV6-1,TGTGCCAGCAGTGTGACGGTGAGCAATCAGCCCCAGCATTTT,CASSVTVSNQPQHF
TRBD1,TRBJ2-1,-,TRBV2,TGTGCCAGCAGTGTAGACAGGGCCTCCTACAATGAGCAGTTCTTC,CASSVDRASYNEQFF
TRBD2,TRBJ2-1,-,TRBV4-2,TGTGCCAGCAGCCAAGAATTTGCGGGGGGGTACAATGAGCAGTTCTTC,CASSQEFAGGYNEQFF
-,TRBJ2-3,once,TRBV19,TGTGCCAGTAGTAGTCAGGGAGTCGGGTACACAGATACGCAGTATTTT,CASSSQGVGYTDTQYF
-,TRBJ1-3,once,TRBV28,TGTGCCAGCTACCCCTCACTTACTTCTGGAAACACCATATATTTT,CASYPSLTSGNTIYF
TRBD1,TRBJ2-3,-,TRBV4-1,TGCGCCACTAGCCTAACAGGGGTGAGCACAGATACGCAGTATTTT,CATSLTGVSTDTQYF
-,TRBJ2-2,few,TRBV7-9,TGTGCCAGCAGCTTAGGGCAGGGGATCACCGGGGAGCTGTTTTTT,CASSLGQGITGELFF
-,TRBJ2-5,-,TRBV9,TGTGCCAGCAGCGTAGCGGGCGGCTCACCCCAAGAGACCCAGTACTTC,CASSVAGGSPQETQYF
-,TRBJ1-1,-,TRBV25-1,TGTGCCAGCAGTCCAACAGGGACCACTGAAGCTTTCTTT,CASSPTGTTEAFF
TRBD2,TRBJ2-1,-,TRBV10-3,TGTGCCATCACTGGCGGGGGGCTGACCTACAATGAGCAGTTCTTC,CAITGGGLTYNEQFF
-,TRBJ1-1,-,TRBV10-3,TGTGCCATCAGTGCCTGGGACACAACAAAACAGAGGGAGAGGGAGGAGAACACTGAAGCTTTCTTT,CAISAWDTTKQREREENTEAFF
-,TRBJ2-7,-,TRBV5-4,TGTGCCAGCAGCACTGGGACACTAACCTACGAGCAGTACTTC,CASSTGTLTYEQYF
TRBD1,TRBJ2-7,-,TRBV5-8,TGTGCCAGCAGCCCCGGGACAGGAGACTACTACGAGCAGTACTTC,CASSPGTGDYYEQYF
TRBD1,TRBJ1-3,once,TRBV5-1,TGCGCCAGCAGAGGGACAGACTCTGGAAACACCATATATTTT,CASRGTDSGNTIYF
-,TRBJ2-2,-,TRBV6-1,TGTGCCAGCATTCAGGGCACGAACACCGGGGAGCTGTTTTTT,CASIQGTNTGELFF
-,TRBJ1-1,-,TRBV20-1,TGCAGTGCTAGCGCAGGGGTCCAAGCTTTCTTT,CSASAGVQAFF
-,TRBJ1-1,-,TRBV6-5,TGTGCCAGCAGTTCCGGTTCGAATTTGCGCAGCACTGAAGCTTTCTTT,CASSSGSNLRSTEAFF
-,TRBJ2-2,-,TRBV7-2,TGTGCCAGCAGCTTAGGGCTCGGGACAATAAACACCGGGGAGCTGTTTTTT,CASSLGLGTINTGELFF
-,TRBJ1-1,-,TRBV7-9,TGTGCCAGCAGTTATTACAGGGATAGCACTGAAGCTTTCTTT,CASSYYRDSTEAFF
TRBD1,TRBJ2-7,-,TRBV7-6,TGTGCCAGCAGCTTAGGGGCAGGGGGCAAGTACGAGCAGTACTTC,CASSLGAGGKYEQYF
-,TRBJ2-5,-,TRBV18,TGTGCCAGCTCACCGACCAGGGGAGATTTTGGAGAGACCCAGTACTTC,CASSPTRGDFGETQYF
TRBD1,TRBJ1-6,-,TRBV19,TGTGCCAGTAGGGAGGGGACAGCCTATAATTCACCCCTCCACTTT,CASREGTAYNSPLHF
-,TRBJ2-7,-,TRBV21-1,TGTGCCAGCAGCCCTTTAGGGAGGTATTACGAGCAGTACTTC,CASSPLGRYYEQYF
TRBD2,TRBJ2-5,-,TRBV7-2,TGTGCCAGCAGCGCTCCAAATCTTAGCGGGAGAAGAGAGACCCAGTACTTC,CASSAPNLSGRRETQYF
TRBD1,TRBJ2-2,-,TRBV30,TGTGCCTGGAGTGCCTTAGGGACAGGGGGAACCGGGGAGCTGTTTTTT,CAWSALGTGGTGELFF
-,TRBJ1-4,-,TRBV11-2,TGTGCCAGCAGGTCCCTACCTCGGAGTGAAAAACTGTTTTTT,CASRSLPRSEKLFF
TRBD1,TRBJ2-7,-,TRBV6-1,TGTGCCAGCAGAACAGGGGGCAAGAACGAGCAGTACTTC,CASRTGGKNEQYF
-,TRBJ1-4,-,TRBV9,TGTGCCAGCAGCGTAACAGGGACAACTAATGAAAAACTGTTTTTT,CASSVTGTTNEKLFF
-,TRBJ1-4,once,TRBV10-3,TGTGCCATCTCTGACGGACGCGATGAAAAACTGTTTTTT,CAISDGRDEKLFF
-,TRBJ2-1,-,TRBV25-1,TGTGCCAGCAGTGCCCCAGGGGCCCCCTACAATGAGCAGTTCTTC,CASSAPGAPYNEQFF
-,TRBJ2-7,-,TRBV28,TGTGCCAGCAGTTTATGGCCCTCTTCCTACGAGCAGTACTTC,CASSLWPSSYEQYF
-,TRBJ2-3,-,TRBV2,TGTGCCAGCAGTATCGGACGCAACACAGATACGCAGTATTTT,CASSIGRNTDTQYF
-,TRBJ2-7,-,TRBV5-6,TGTGCCAGCAGCTTTTTAATAAGCGAGCAGTACTTC,CASSFLISEQYF